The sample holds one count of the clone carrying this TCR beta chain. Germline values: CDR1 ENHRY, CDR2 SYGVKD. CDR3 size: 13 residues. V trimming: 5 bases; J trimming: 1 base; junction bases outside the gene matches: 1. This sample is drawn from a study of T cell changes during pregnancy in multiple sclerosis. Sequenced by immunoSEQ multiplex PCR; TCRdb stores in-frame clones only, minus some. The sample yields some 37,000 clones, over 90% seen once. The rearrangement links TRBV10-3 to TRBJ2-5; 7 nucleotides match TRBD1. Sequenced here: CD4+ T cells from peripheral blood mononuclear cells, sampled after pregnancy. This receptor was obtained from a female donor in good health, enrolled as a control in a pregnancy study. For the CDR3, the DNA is TGTGCCATCAGTCCAGGGGGCCAAGAGACCCAGTACTTC. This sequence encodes CAISPGGQETQYF.